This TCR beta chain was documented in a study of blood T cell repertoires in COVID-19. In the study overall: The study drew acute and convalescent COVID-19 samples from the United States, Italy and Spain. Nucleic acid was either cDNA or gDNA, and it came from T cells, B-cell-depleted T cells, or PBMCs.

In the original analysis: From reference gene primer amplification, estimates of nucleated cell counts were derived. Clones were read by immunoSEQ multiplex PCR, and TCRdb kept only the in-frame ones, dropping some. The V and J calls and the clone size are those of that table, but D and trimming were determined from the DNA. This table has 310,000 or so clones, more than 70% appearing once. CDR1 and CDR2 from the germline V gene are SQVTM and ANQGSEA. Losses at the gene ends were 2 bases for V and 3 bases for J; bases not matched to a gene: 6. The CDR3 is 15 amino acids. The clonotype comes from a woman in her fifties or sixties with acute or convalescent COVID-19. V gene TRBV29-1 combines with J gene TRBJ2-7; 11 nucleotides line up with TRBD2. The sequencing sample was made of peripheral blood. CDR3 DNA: TGCAGCGTTGAAAGTACTAGCGGGAGTCTCTACGAGCAGTACTTC. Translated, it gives CSVESTSGSLYEQYF.